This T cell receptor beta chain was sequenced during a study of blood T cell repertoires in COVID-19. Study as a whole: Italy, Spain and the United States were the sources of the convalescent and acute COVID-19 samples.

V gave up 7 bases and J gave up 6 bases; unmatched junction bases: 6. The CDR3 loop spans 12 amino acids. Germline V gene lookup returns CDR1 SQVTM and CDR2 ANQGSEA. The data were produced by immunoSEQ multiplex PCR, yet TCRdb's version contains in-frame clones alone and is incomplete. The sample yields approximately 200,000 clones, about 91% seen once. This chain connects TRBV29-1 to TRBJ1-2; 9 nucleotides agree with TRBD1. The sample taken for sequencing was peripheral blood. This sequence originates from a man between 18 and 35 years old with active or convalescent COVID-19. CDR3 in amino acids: CSAYRDRDGYTF. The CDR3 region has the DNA TGCAGCGCATACCGGGACAGGGATGGCTACACCTTC. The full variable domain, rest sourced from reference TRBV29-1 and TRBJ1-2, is SAVISQKPSRDICQRGTSLTIQCQVDSQVTMMFWYRQQPGQSLTLIATANQGSEATYESGFVIDKFPISRPNLTFSTLTVSNMSPEDSSIYLCSAYRDRDGYTFGSGTRLTVV.